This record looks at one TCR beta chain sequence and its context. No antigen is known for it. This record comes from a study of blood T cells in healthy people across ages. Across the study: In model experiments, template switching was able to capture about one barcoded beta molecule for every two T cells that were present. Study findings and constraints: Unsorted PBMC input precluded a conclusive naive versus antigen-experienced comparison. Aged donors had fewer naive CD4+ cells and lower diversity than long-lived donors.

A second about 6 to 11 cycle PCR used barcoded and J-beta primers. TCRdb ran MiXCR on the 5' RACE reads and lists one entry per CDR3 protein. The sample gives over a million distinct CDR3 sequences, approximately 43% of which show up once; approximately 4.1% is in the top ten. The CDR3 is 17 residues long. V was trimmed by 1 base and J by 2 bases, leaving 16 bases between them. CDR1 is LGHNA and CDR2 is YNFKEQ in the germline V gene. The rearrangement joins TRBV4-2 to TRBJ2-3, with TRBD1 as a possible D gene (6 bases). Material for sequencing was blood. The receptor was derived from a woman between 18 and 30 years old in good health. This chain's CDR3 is CASSQGSGDTYTDTQYF. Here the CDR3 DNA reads TGTGCCAGCAGCCAAGGTTCCGGGGACACCTACACAGATACGCAGTATTTT.